This T cell receptor (beta chain) came from a study of CD8 T cells in Susac syndrome. This CDR3 region has 15 residues. Per the germline V gene, CDR1 is SGDLS and CDR2 is YYNGEE. V was cut by 4 bases and J by 0 bases, with 13 bases left in between. When the RNA was reverse transcribed, random hexamers were used with an input of 0.5 to 1 ug. The immunoSEQ assay covered 54 Vbeta and 13 Jbeta segments for CDR3. Each CDR3 protein is one row after TCRdb ran MiXCR on the immunoSEQ multiplex PCR reads. This table has 150,000 to 200,000 distinct CDR3 sequences, more than 90% appearing once. Negative isolation yielded the CD8+ and CD4+ T cells, while FACS enriched the TEMRA cells.

The receptor was isolated from a human donor in good health. The gene calls are TRBV9 and TRBJ2-5; D gene ambiguous. Sequenced sample: CD4+ T cells from PBMCs. The CDR3 coding sequence is TGTGCCAGCAGCTTCGGCCTGGGGTACCAAGAGACCCAGTACTTC. Translated: CASSFGLGYQETQYF.